This T cell receptor (beta chain) was recovered during a study of T cells in Graves' hyperthyroidism and ophthalmopathy. Whole-study results and caveats: Ophthalmopathy prediction by the model preceded onset by a median approximately six months.

RNA transcripts were the template for amplifying TCR beta CDR3 regions. With the HTBI primer set, the TCR CDR3 went through a first round of RT-PCR. Via MiXCR, TCRdb re-called the multiplex PCR reads, giving one row per CDR3 protein. This sample yields approximately 510,000 distinct CDR3 sequences, of which about a fifth are seen a single time; more than 20% belongs to the top ten. Germline V gives CDR1 SGHRS, CDR2 YFSETQ. CDR3 size: 11 residues. V was trimmed by 4 bases and J by 5 bases, leaving 3 bases between them. This clonotype was detected only once. What it recognizes is unknown. The receptor's source is a man aged 18 to 29 with Graves' hyperthyroidism. Sequencing was performed on blood. The chain joins TRBV5-1 to TRBJ2-2; D gene ambiguous. The CDR3 here is CASSMTGELFF. In DNA, the CDR3 is TGCGCCAGCAGCATGACCGGGGAGCTGTTTTTT.